These 8 T cell receptor beta chains were sequenced from one sample in a study of cytomegalovirus exposure and HLA in healthy donors (dated by TCRdb to the late 2010s). Receptor amplification or capture employed the immunoSEQ multiplex PCR assay. For the multiplex PCR, a mixture combining 60 forward primers for TCR Vbeta segments and 13 reverse primers for TCR Jbeta segments was used. The table was pulled from immuneACCESS by TCRdb, which kept in-frame rearrangements only. Such tables lose some clones; where checked, under half of the loss comes from unresolved V genes, and the rest has no known cause. This sample is represented by 190,000 or so clones; more than 80% of them were singletons. The ten most abundant clones make up under 0.75% of the sample. Sequences were obtained from PBMCs. The receptors here all came from a boy between 5 and 17 years old in good health and CMV-seronegative.

This clone was counted only a few times. The gene calls are TRBV2 and TRBJ2-3; 7 bases agree with TRBD1. Per the germline V gene, CDR1 is SNHLY and CDR2 is FYNNEI. V lost 6 bases to trimming and J lost 1 base; unmatched junction nucleotides: 7. CDR3 length: 15 residues. The chain's CDR3 is CASSPTGVGTDTQYF. The CDR3 coding sequence is TGTGCCAGCAGCCCCACAGGGGTAGGCACAGATACGCAGTATTTT.

This clone has a single count. The J gene is TRBJ2-1, the V gene TRBV11-3; possible D gene TRBD2, 5 bases. Trimming shortened V by 1 base and J by 0 bases, and 7 bases separated the two germline ends. This CDR3 comprises 15 residues. Germline values: CDR1 SGHNT, CDR2 YENEEA. CDR3 DNA sequence: TGTGCCAGCAGCTTAGGGGAGAGCTCCTACAATGAGCAGTTCTTC. Residues: CASSLGESSYNEQFF. The full variable domain, its missing parts supplied by reference TRBV11-3 and TRBJ2-1, is EAGVVQSPRYKIIEKKQPVAFWCNPISGHNTLYWYLQNLGQGPELLIRYENEEAVDDSQLPKDRFSAERLKGVDSTLKIQPAELGDSAVYLCASSLGESSYNEQFFGPGTRLTVL.

A few counts support this clone. The V call is TRBV5-8, the J call TRBJ1-3; D possibly corresponds to TRBD1 (5 bases). CDR1 is SGHTS, CDR2 YDEGEE, per germline. The V end was cut by 2 bases, the J end by 4 bases, with 10 bases between. The CDR3 covers 14 residues. The CDR3 spells CASSLRGIGNTIYF. DNA for the CDR3: TGTGCCAGCAGCTTACGGGGGATCGGAAACACCATATATTTT.

To note about this clone: Additional DNA sequences in this sample encode the identical CDR3. This chain links TRBV9 with TRBJ1-2; D might be TRBD1 (5 bases). The germline V gene encodes CDR1 SGDLS and CDR2 YYNGEE. V was cut by 3 bases and J by 8 bases, with 20 bases left in between. This CDR3 is 15 amino acids long. The CDR3 spells CASSAGVGQGEGYTF. The CDR3, as DNA: TGTGCCAGCAGCGCTGGGGTTGGGCAGGGCGAAGGCTACACCTTC.

The gene calls are TRBV7-2 and TRBJ2-5, with D maybe TRBD1 (5 bases). Per germline, CDR1 SGHTA and CDR2 FQGNSA. The V and J ends lost 5 bases and 2 bases respectively, with 12 bases between them. The CDR3 has 14 residues. The CDR3: CASSLTTVQETQYF. The CDR3 nucleotides read TGTGCCAGCAGCCTAACGACAGTTCAAGAGACCCAGTACTTC.

The sample holds a few counts of this clone. V and J are TRBV4-2 and TRBJ2-7, with 10 bases matching TRBD2. The CDR3 has 16 residues. Looked up from germline, CDR1 is LGHNA and CDR2 is YNFKEQ. Trimming cost V 2 bases and J 9 bases; bases outside gene matches: 13. CDR3 protein: CASSQSGGLAGEVQYF. The CDR3 bases are TGTGCCAGCAGCCAATCGGGGGGCCTAGCGGGAGAGGTGCAGTACTTC.

The chain recombines TRBV5-6 with TRBJ2-1; unclear D gene. This CDR3 contains 15 residues. CDR1 and CDR2 (germline): SGHDT, YYEEEE. Trimming took off 0 bases at V and 4 bases at J, with 11 bases between the two ends. CDR3 sequence: CASSLVHNNYNEQFF. CDR3 bases: TGTGCCAGCAGCTTGGTTCATAACAATTACAATGAGCAGTTCTTC. Complete variable domain (other parts from reference TRBV5-6 and TRBJ2-1): DAGVTQSPTHLIKTRGQQVTLRCSPKSGHDTVSWYQQALGQGPQFIFQYYEEEERQRGNFPDRFSGHQFPNYSSELNVNALLLGDSALYLCASSLVHNNYNEQFFGPGTRLTVL.

The rearrangement uses TRBV11-3 and TRBJ1-2, with a tentative D call TRBD1 (5 bases). Germline CDR1 is SGHNT and CDR2 is YENEEA. CDR3 size: 16 residues. The V gene lost 5 bases and the J gene lost 2 bases, with 18 bases spanning the gap. CDR3 loop: CASSPAPQGGNYGYTF. CDR3 bases: TGTGCCAGCAGCCCGGCCCCCCAGGGAGGGAACTATGGCTACACCTTC.